This entry lists 28 T cell receptor beta chains sequenced from one sample in a study of shared clonotypes between healthy human individuals. This table comes from immunoSEQ multiplex PCR, and its TCRdb copy is limited to in-frame clones, with some not included. This sample has a few hundred thousand clones, with around 72% found just once. Material for sequencing was memory CD4+ T cells sorted from blood. Subset indicated: CD45RA-negative fraction. The source is a young man in good health.

The sample holds a few counts of this clone. This chain connects TRBV6-1 to TRBJ1-5, with a weak D call TRBD1 (5 bases). The CDR3 loop spans 14 amino acids. V shed 3 bases and J shed 6 bases, with 12 bases lying between them. CDR1 MNHNS and CDR2 SASEGT come from the germline V gene. CDR3 bases: TGTGCCAGCAGTGATTCGGGGGGTGGTCAGCCCCAGCATTTT. Encoded protein: CASSDSGGGQPQHF.

This clone was counted at least ten times. This chain connects TRBV7-2 to TRBJ2-1; 7 bases are shared with TRBD2. CDR3 length equals 15 residues. The germline gives CDR1 SGHTA, CDR2 FQGNSA. With V trimmed by 1 base and J by 9 bases, 9 bases remained unmatched. CDR3 residues: CASSLVGRAGGEQFF. The CDR3 DNA follows: TGTGCCAGCAGCTTAGTAGGGAGGGCCGGGGGTGAGCAGTTCTTC.

This chain connects TRBV7-6 to TRBJ2-7; D tentatively fits TRBD1 or TRBD2 (5 bases each). Germline V gene data show CDR1 as SGHVS and CDR2 as FNYEAQ. Trimming took off 7 bases at V and 6 bases at J, with 19 bases between the two ends. The CDR3 runs to 14 residues. The CDR3 DNA is TGTGCCAGCACCCTAGGTGGGGGTGAGGGCGAGCAGTACTTC. Its protein product is CASTLGGGEGEQYF.

The genes are TRBV10-1 and TRBJ1-3; D not resolved. The CDR3 totals 13 residues. In germline, CDR1 is WNHNN, CDR2 SYGVQD (reference sequence). Between the trimmed V and J ends, which lost 5 bases and 0 bases, there was a span of 5 bases. As DNA, the CDR3 is TGCGCCAGCAGTCCGACCTCTGGAAACACCATATATTTT. This sequence encodes CASSPTSGNTIYF.

V is TRBV5-1 and J is TRBJ1-2; no clear D gene. CDR1 and CDR2 (germline): SGHRS, YFSETQ. The CDR3 is 13 amino acids. The germline V and J ends were trimmed by 1 base and 5 bases, with 9 bases remaining between them. The CDR3 bases are TGCGCCAGCAGCTTGTCCGGGGATTATGGCTACACCTTC. Protein product: CASSLSGDYGYTF.

To note about this clone: Other nucleotide sequences from this sample produce the same CDR3. V usage is TRBV5-1 and J usage is TRBJ2-7; the D is unclear. Looked up from germline, CDR1 is SGHRS and CDR2 is YFSETQ. The CDR3 has 14 amino acids. V was shortened by 0 bases and J by 2 bases, with 9 bases between the two germline ends. The DNA for the CDR3 is TGCGCCAGCAGCTTGGTTCAGGAACCCTACGAGCAGTACTTC. It codes for CASSLVQEPYEQYF.

The chain links TRBV5-1 to TRBJ2-7, with D perhaps matching TRBD2 (5 bases). Between the trimmed V and J ends, which lost 4 bases and 0 bases, there was a span of 14 bases. CDR1 is SGHRS and CDR2 is YFSETQ in the germline V gene. The CDR3 extends over 15 amino acids. The CDR3 is CASSPDGRDSYEQYF. CDR3 DNA: TGCGCCAGCAGCCCCGATGGACGGGACTCCTACGAGCAGTACTTC.

V usage is TRBV10-1 and J usage is TRBJ2-7; 11 bases map to TRBD2. CDR1 and CDR2 (germline): WNHNN, SYGVQD (reference sequence). This CDR3 is 16 amino acids long. The V segment lost 10 bases and the J segment 1 base; nucleotides outside the gene matches: 12. The CDR3 loop reads CATGDSLAGESYEQYF. For the CDR3, the DNA is TGCGCCACCGGCGACTCACTAGCGGGAGAATCCTACGAGCAGTACTTC.

The chain is built from TRBV4-1 and TRBJ1-4; 9 positions agree with TRBD1. The junction had 0 bases not matched to a gene; V was cut back by 1 base and J by 3 bases. The CDR3 is 15 amino acids. Germline V gene lookup returns CDR1 MGHRA and CDR2 YSYEKL. CDR3 nucleotide sequence: TGCGCCAGCAGCCAAGGGGACAGGGCTAATGAAAAACTGTTTTTT. Translating gives CASSQGDRANEKLFF.

About this clone itself: Just one base apart from a much larger clone, this may be a read error. The V and J genes are TRBV6-5 and TRBJ1-1; D not resolved. CDR3 length: 11 amino acids. CDR1 and CDR2 (germline): MNHEY, SVGAGI. DNA of the CDR3: TGTGCCAGCAGTTCCCGCAGTGAAGTTTTCTTT. Residues: CASSSRSEVFF.

The chain links TRBV5-5 to TRBJ1-4, with TRBD1 matching over 10 bases. CDR1 is SGHKS and CDR2 is YYEKEE in the germline V gene (reference sequence). The CDR3 contains 15 residues. The junction had 4 bases not matched to a gene; V was cut back by 3 bases and J by 5 bases. The CDR3 coding sequence is TGTGCCAGCAGCTACCGGGGACAGGGGAATGAAAAACTGTTTTTT. Its translation is CASSYRGQGNEKLFF.

The V call is TRBV5-5, the J call TRBJ1-3; no reliable D call. The CDR3 is 16 amino acids. The germline gives CDR1 SGHKS, CDR2 YYEKEE (reference sequence). Trimming pared 0 bases from V and 0 bases from J, leaving 10 bases between. The CDR3 coding sequence is TGTGCCAGCAGCTTGGCGTGGGCGGACTCTGGAAACACCATATATTTT. Protein sequence: CASSLAWADSGNTIYF.

This chain links TRBV5-1 with TRBJ2-3, with D tentatively TRBD1 (5 bases). CDR1 is SGHRS, CDR2 YFSETQ, per germline. The germline V and J ends were trimmed by 0 bases and 0 bases, with 8 bases remaining between them. This CDR3 spans 15 amino acids. The CDR3 protein is CASSLVSGSTDTQYF. DNA of the CDR3: TGCGCCAGCAGCTTGGTTTCAGGGAGCACAGATACGCAGTATTTT. Complete variable domain (other parts from reference TRBV5-1 and TRBJ2-3): KAGVTQTPRYLIKTRGQQVTLSCSPISGHRSVSWYQQTPGQGLQFLFEYFSETQRNKGNFPGRFSGRQFSNSRSEMNVSTLELGDSALYLCASSLVSGSTDTQYFGPGTRLTVL.

This clone has just a few counts. The gene calls are TRBV2 and TRBJ2-6; 8 nucleotides agree with TRBD2. The CDR3 sequence is 18 residues long. J lost 1 base, V lost 8 bases, and 13 bases had no gene match. Per germline, CDR1 SNHLY and CDR2 FYNNEI. The CDR3 loop is CASFPTLAGLSGANVLTF. In DNA form, the CDR3 reads TGTGCCAGCTTCCCTACCCTAGCGGGCTTATCTGGGGCCAACGTCCTGACTTTC.

The chain employs TRBV11-2 and TRBJ2-7; maybe TRBD2 (6 bases). CDR3 length equals 13 residues. CDR1 is SGHAT, CDR2 FQNNGV, per germline. V lost 3 bases and J 5 bases, leaving 11 bases between the germline ends. The CDR3 loop is CASSFPGSDEQYF. The CDR3 bases are TGTGCCAGCAGCTTTCCCGGGAGCGACGAGCAGTACTTC.

The CDR3 loop reads CASRAVGGGQETQYF. The CDR3 DNA sequence: TGTGCCAGTCGCGCCGTAGGGGGGGGACAAGAGACCCAGTACTTC. This chain joins TRBV27 and TRBJ2-5, with D tentatively TRBD2 (7 bases). The CDR3 covers 15 residues. The V gene's germline CDR1 is MNHEY and CDR2 SMNVEV (reference sequence). V gave up 9 bases and J gave up 2 bases, with 19 bases separating them.

The rearrangement uses TRBV10-1 and TRBJ2-7; D unresolved. Trimming took 4 bases from V and 6 from J, leaving 13 bases between them. Germline-derived CDR1 and CDR2 are WNHNN and SYGVQD (reference sequence). The CDR3 is 13 residues long. Written as DNA, the CDR3 is TGCGCCAGCAGTGCAAAGGCAACTACCGAGCAGTACTTC. Protein product: CASSAKATTEQYF.

This clone has a count of ten or more. The V gene is TRBV6-1, the J gene TRBJ2-7; TRBD1 is a possible D gene (6 bases). V was pared by 6 bases and J by 4 bases, with 16 bases between. The germline CDR1 and CDR2 sequences are MNHNS and SASEGT. This CDR3 is built from 14 residues. The CDR3 nucleotides read TGTGCCAGCAGGGGCGGAGTACAGGGTTACGAGCAGTACTTC. Its protein product is CASRGGVQGYEQYF.

In its sample, this clone was seen once. The chain has TRBV21-1 and TRBJ2-3. TRBV21-1 is annotated as a pseudogene. The CDR3 runs to 19 residues. CDR3 coding DNA: TGTGCCAGTCCGGCAACGGGAGAAGTAGGGGGGAGGCACACAGATACGCAGTATTTT. This translates into CASPATGEVGGRHTDTQYF.

J is TRBJ2-7 and V is TRBV29-1; 8 positions agree with TRBD1. V lost 4 bases, J lost 4 bases, and 3 bases stayed unmatched. Germline CDR1 and CDR2: SQVTM and ANQGSEA. This CDR3 is built from 12 residues. The CDR3 reads CSVGTGNYEQYF. The CDR3 DNA reads TGCAGCGTTGGGACAGGGAATTACGAGCAGTACTTC.

This clone was counted ten times or more. This rearrangement joins TRBV29-1 to TRBJ2-3; 8 nucleotides align to TRBD1. Trimming at V came to 8 bases and at J to 2 bases, leaving 12 bases not matched to a gene. The V gene's germline CDR1 is SQVTM and CDR2 ANQGSEA. This CDR3 spans 15 amino acids. The CDR3 DNA follows: TGCAGCCTCAAAACCGGGACAGGTCACACAGATACGCAGTATTTT. This sequence encodes CSLKTGTGHTDTQYF.

The CDR3 DNA sequence: TGTGCCAGCAGCAAACGGGAGTACAATGAGCAGTTCTTC. This translates into CASSKREYNEQFF. V is TRBV9 and J is TRBJ2-1; TRBD2 is a possible D gene (6 bases). The CDR3 is 13 amino acids. Germline CDR1 is SGDLS and CDR2 is YYNGEE. With 4 bases removed from V and 4 bases from J, the gap between germline ends came to 9 bases.

The chain couples TRBV2 to TRBJ2-7; 7 positions agree with TRBD2. V lost 2 bases and J lost 12; bases outside the gene matches: 16. The germline V gene encodes CDR1 SNHLY and CDR2 FYNNEI. CDR3 length equals 15 residues. CDR3 protein: CASSEPSGLTTSLYF. CDR3 nucleotides: TGTGCCAGCAGTGAACCCTCGGGACTAACTACGAGCTTGTACTTC. The variable domain in full, with the rest retrieved from reference TRBV2 and TRBJ2-7, is EPEVTQTPSHQVTQMGQEVILRCVPISNHLYFYWYRQILGQKVEFLVSFYNNEISEKSEIFDDQFSVERPDGSNFTLKIRSTKLEDSAMYFCASSEPSGLTTSLYFGPGTRLTVT.

The sample holds a few counts of this clone. The chain combines TRBV6-1 with TRBJ2-2, with D possibly matching TRBD1 (7 bases). Trimming pared 4 bases from V and 5 bases from J, leaving 26 bases between. The CDR3 spans 19 residues. Germline V gives CDR1 MNHNS, CDR2 SASEGT. The CDR3 spells CASSAPPGVPGGYTGELFF. Written as DNA, the CDR3 is TGTGCCAGCAGTGCCCCCCCGGGCGTGCCAGGGGGGTATACCGGGGAGCTGTTTTTT.

CDR3 in DNA: TGTGCCAGCAGCGGGACTAGCGGTTACACCGGGGAGCTGTTTTTT. Translating it yields CASSGTSGYTGELFF. The genes are TRBV7-8 and TRBJ2-2; 11 nucleotides agree with TRBD2. Germline V gene data show CDR1 as SGHVS and CDR2 as FQNEAQ. V trimming: 5 bases; J trimming: 3 bases; junction bases outside the gene matches: 2. The CDR3 length is 15 residues.

The rearrangement joins TRBV5-1 to TRBJ1-1, with D maybe TRBD1 (6 bases). The CDR3 contains 16 residues. Germline CDR1 is SGHRS and CDR2 is YFSETQ. With 2 bases removed from V and 1 base from J, the gap between germline ends came to 15 bases. CDR3 nucleotides: TGCGCCAGCAGCTTCACAATTGGCAGGGGGAACACTGAAGCTTTCTTT. Its protein product is CASSFTIGRGNTEAFF.

Details on this clone: This sample also contains other DNA sequences that code for the same CDR3. This chain joins TRBV5-4 and TRBJ1-1; D gene unclear. CDR1 and CDR2 (germline): SGHNT, YYREEE (reference sequence). Trimming took 5 bases from V and 2 from J, leaving 4 bases between them. There are 11 residues in the CDR3. Written as DNA, the CDR3 is TGTGCCAGCAGTTTAAACACTGAAGCTTTCTTT. Protein: CASSLNTEAFF.

This clone is a singleton in its sample. This chain's CDR3 is CASTSGSTEQYF. The CDR3 region has the DNA TGTGCCAGCACTAGCGGGAGTACCGAGCAGTACTTC. The V gene is TRBV7-8, the J gene TRBJ2-7, with 10 bases that match TRBD2. Germline assignment: CDR1 SGHVS and CDR2 FQNEAQ. This CDR3 has 12 amino acids. V lost 7 bases to trimming and J lost 6 bases; unmatched junction nucleotides: 3.